This passage covers 32 T cell receptor beta chains from one sample sequenced in a study of T cell responses to AZD1222 COVID-19 vaccine. TCRdb's copy holds only in-frame clones and misses some; the assay was immunoSEQ multiplex PCR. The table includes fewer than 120,000 clones, roughly 92% detected once. The material was peripheral blood, obtained 28 days after the second AZD1222 dose. Source of these receptors: an adult who received the AZD1222 COVID-19 vaccine.

The gene calls are TRBV7-2 and TRBJ2-1; the D gene is possibly TRBD1 (6 bases). V gave up 2 bases and J gave up 7 bases, with 18 bases separating them. CDR1 is SGHTA and CDR2 is FQGNSA in the germline V gene. This CDR3 is built from 16 residues. This CDR3 reads CASSLQSRGIKNEQFF. CDR3 coding DNA: TGTGCCAGCAGCTTACAGTCGAGGGGGATCAAGAATGAGCAGTTCTTC. Full variable domain (outside the CDR3, taken from reference TRBV7-2 and TRBJ2-1): GAGVSQSPSNKVTEKGKDVELRCDPISGHTALYWYRQSLGQGLEFLIYFQGNSAPDKSGLPSDRFSAERTGGSVSTLTIQRTQQEDSAVYLCASSLQSRGIKNEQFFGPGTRLTVL.

The DNA for the CDR3 is TGTGCCAGCAGCTTAAAAGGAAGAGGATCTCTTCAAGAGACCCAGTACTTC. Residues: CASSLKGRGSLQETQYF. The chain uses TRBV7-3 and TRBJ2-5; no definite D call. The CDR3 runs 17 residues. Looked up from germline, CDR1 is SGHTA and CDR2 is FQGTGA. The ends were cut back, 1 base at V and 2 bases at J, with 17 bases in the middle.

V and J are TRBV10-3 and TRBJ2-5; 13 nucleotides agree with TRBD2. V trimming: 6 bases; J trimming: 3 bases; junction bases outside the gene matches: 13. This CDR3 is 18 amino acids long. CDR1 and CDR2 from the germline V gene are ENHRY and SYGVKD. The DNA of the CDR3 is TGTGCCATCAGGCCCTCCGGGACTAGCGGGGACGGGGAAGAGACCCAGTACTTC. Translating gives CAIRPSGTSGDGEETQYF.

The CDR3 DNA sequence: TGTGCCAGTAGTATAGATCGCGAGGGCTCCTACAATGAGCAGTTCTTC. It encodes CASSIDREGSYNEQFF. The chain carries TRBV19 and TRBJ2-1, with D possibly being TRBD2 (5 bases). The germline V gene encodes CDR1 LNHDA and CDR2 SQIVND (reference sequence). The CDR3 sequence is 16 residues long. Trimming removed 0 bases from V and 0 bases from J, with 9 bases in between.

This clone was recorded only once. The chain couples TRBV18 to TRBJ1-5; D not resolved. Germline values: CDR1 KGHSH, CDR2 LQKENI. CDR3 length: 13 residues. V gave up 8 bases and J gave up 4 bases, with 12 bases separating them. CDR3 in DNA: TGTGCCAGCACTCCGGGCCCAAATCAGCCCCAGCATTTT. This encodes CASTPGPNQPQHF.

The CDR3: CASSRGRYEQFF. CDR3 nucleotide sequence: TGTGCCAGCAGCAGAGGCAGGTATGAGCAGTTCTTC. The chain employs TRBV14 and TRBJ2-1; D ambiguous. CDR1 SGHDN and CDR2 FVKESK come from the germline V gene. The CDR3 has 12 amino acids. Trimming took off 5 bases at V and 8 bases at J, with 10 bases between the two ends.

The V call is TRBV19, the J call TRBJ1-6; TRBD1 agrees at 10 bases. Losses at the gene ends were 2 bases for V and 7 bases for J; bases not matched to a gene: 2. This CDR3 comprises 15 residues. Germline lookup yields CDR1 LNHDA and CDR2 SQIVND (reference sequence). CDR3 bases: TGTGCCAGTAGTATAATGACAGGGGGCAATTCACCCCTCCACTTT. Translated: CASSIMTGGNSPLHF.

This CDR3 reads CASSVSAGVNYGYTF. The CDR3 DNA follows: TGTGCCAGCAGCGTATCCGCAGGGGTAAACTATGGCTACACCTTC. The V and J genes are TRBV9 and TRBJ1-2, with D maybe TRBD1 (6 bases). The germline V gene encodes CDR1 SGDLS and CDR2 YYNGEE. CDR3 length: 15 residues. Trimming shortened V by 1 base and J by 2 bases, and 12 bases separated the two germline ends.

The chain carries TRBV10-3 and TRBJ2-1; D ambiguous. V was cut by 2 bases and J by 1 base, with 9 bases left in between. The CDR3 totals 15 residues. Germline values: CDR1 ENHRY, CDR2 SYGVKD. In DNA form, the CDR3 reads TGTGCCATCAGTGAGAGAACTGGGTCCTACAATGAGCAGTTCTTC. It translates to CAISERTGSYNEQFF.

This clone was observed a handful of times. CDR3 in amino acids: CASSSQGLYGYTF. DNA for the CDR3: TGTGCCAGCAGCTCACAGGGCCTCTATGGCTACACCTTC. This rearrangement joins TRBV7-2 to TRBJ1-2; possible D gene TRBD1, 6 bases. Germline CDR1 is SGHTA and CDR2 is FQGNSA. V was clipped by 4 bases and J by 4 bases, with 10 bases between them. The CDR3 sequence is 13 residues long.

The CDR3: CATSEIQDHAEQFF. The CDR3, as DNA: TGTGCCACCAGTGAGATTCAGGACCACGCCGAGCAGTTCTTC. The chain has TRBV24-1 and TRBJ2-1; no definite D call. The germline V and J ends were trimmed by 4 bases and 10 bases, with 16 bases remaining between them. Germline loops: CDR1 KGHDR, CDR2 SFDVKD. The CDR3 is made up of 14 amino acids.

V and J are TRBV6-6 and TRBJ1-2, with TRBD1 matching 7 bases. The germline V gene encodes CDR1 MNHNY and CDR2 SVGAGI (reference sequence). V was clipped by 6 bases and J by 5 bases; unmatched bases: 6. This CDR3 has 13 residues. DNA for the CDR3: TGTGCCAGCAGGACAGGGACAACTTATGGCTACACCTTC. Translation: CASRTGTTYGYTF.

This chain connects TRBV19 to TRBJ2-5, with D unclear. Trimming pared 4 bases from V and 0 bases from J, leaving 9 bases between. The germline gives CDR1 LNHDA, CDR2 SQIVND (reference sequence). The CDR3 extends over 14 amino acids. The CDR3 coding sequence is TGTGCCAGTAGTAAACAGCGTCACCAAGAGACCCAGTACTTC. This sequence encodes CASSKQRHQETQYF.

The chain uses TRBV4-2 and TRBJ1-2; D remains unclear. V was shortened by 0 bases and J by 7 bases, with 9 bases between the two germline ends. The germline gives CDR1 LGHNA, CDR2 YNFKEQ. This CDR3 spans 13 amino acids. The DNA for the CDR3 is TGTGCCAGCAGCCAAGAGGGAGTTTCTGGCTACACCTTC. Translating gives CASSQEGVSGYTF.

This chain joins TRBV27 and TRBJ2-7, with no clear D. CDR1 and CDR2 from the germline V gene are MNHEY and SMNVEV (reference sequence). The CDR3 runs to 15 residues. Trimming pared 3 bases from V and 0 bases from J, leaving 12 bases between. In nucleotides, the CDR3 is TGTGCCAGCAGTTTTATCCCCCCGAGCTCCTACGAGCAGTACTTC. It codes for CASSFIPPSSYEQYF.

The gene calls are TRBV3-1 (or the pseudogene TRBV3-2) and TRBJ2-7; D is ambiguous. The V and J ends lost 3 bases and 5 bases respectively, with 14 bases between them. The CDR3 totals 14 residues. From germline, CDR1 is LGHDT and CDR2 YNNKEL (reference sequence). CDR3 in DNA: TGTGCCAGCAGCCATAGACGGATAACCGACGAGCAGTACTTC. It codes for CASSHRRITDEQYF.

The chain carries TRBV10-3 and TRBJ1-2; D possibly corresponds to TRBD1 (6 bases). Trimming stripped 7 bases from V and 3 bases from J, with 15 bases between. CDR3 length: 14 residues. In germline, CDR1 is ENHRY, CDR2 SYGVKD. The CDR3 nucleotides read TGTGCCATCACCGGAACAGGGTTAGACTATGGCTACACCTTC. It codes for CAITGTGLDYGYTF.

The V call is TRBV6-6, the J call TRBJ2-7, with D possibly TRBD1 on 6 matching bases. CDR1 is MNHNY, CDR2 SVGAGI, per germline (reference sequence). The CDR3 is made up of 14 amino acids. Deletions cut 7 bases from V and 1 base from J, with 14 bases between. CDR3 DNA: TGTGCCAGCAACCGACAGGCACAGTCCTACGAGCAGTACTTC. It codes for CASNRQAQSYEQYF.

The V gene is TRBV12-5, the J gene TRBJ2-3, with D hard to call. The CDR3 spans 14 residues. V lost 1 base and J 7 bases, leaving 12 bases between the germline ends. Germline V gene data show CDR1 as LGHNT and CDR2 as FRNRAP. The CDR3 sequence is CASGLGASSHTQYF. In nucleotides, the CDR3 is TGTGCTAGTGGTTTGGGAGCGTCGTCCCATACGCAGTATTTT. Filled out from reference TRBV12-5 and TRBJ2-3, the complete variable domain reads DARVTQTPRHKVTEMGQEVTMRCQPILGHNTVFWYRQTMMQGLELLAYFRNRAPLDDSGMPKDRFSAEMPDATLATLKIQPSEPRDSAVYFCASGLGASSHTQYFGPGTRLTVL.

The chain employs TRBV4-3 and TRBJ2-1, with TRBD2 identical over 7 bases. Germline V gene lookup returns CDR1 LGHNA and CDR2 YSLEER. With V trimmed by 0 bases and J by 0 bases, 11 bases remained unmatched. CDR3 size: 19 residues. This CDR3 is CASSQESSGAFPSYNEQFF. CDR3 coding DNA: TGCGCCAGCAGCCAAGAATCCAGCGGGGCGTTTCCCTCCTACAATGAGCAGTTCTTC.

The chain uses TRBV18 and TRBJ1-1, with TRBD1 matching 7 bases. Trimming cost V 3 bases and J 1 base; bases outside gene matches: 2. CDR1 is KGHSH and CDR2 is LQKENI in the germline V gene. CDR3 length: 14 amino acids. The DNA of the CDR3 is TGTGCCAGCTCACCTGGACAGGCGAACACTGAAGCTTTCTTT. Its translation: CASSPGQANTEAFF.

The chain couples TRBV7-9 to TRBJ2-3, with a possible D match to TRBD2 (7 bases). The CDR3 contains 16 residues. Germline CDR1 is SEHNR and CDR2 is FQNEAQ (reference sequence). Trimming pared 2 bases from V and 1 base from J, leaving 13 bases between. CDR3: CASSLPKGGGTDTQYF. For the CDR3, the DNA is TGTGCCAGCAGCTTACCGAAAGGGGGGGGCACAGATACGCAGTATTTT.

The chain uses TRBV6-6 and TRBJ1-6, with D hard to call. Deletions cut 4 bases from V and 0 bases from J, with 7 bases between. The CDR3 is made up of 15 amino acids. Germline V gives CDR1 MNHNY, CDR2 SVGAGI (reference sequence). This chain's CDR3 is CASSSKSSYNSPLHF. DNA for the CDR3: TGTGCCAGCAGTTCAAAGAGCTCCTATAATTCACCCCTCCACTTT.

V usage is TRBV7-9 and J usage is TRBJ1-6, with D unresolved. V was pared by 3 bases and J by 4 bases, with 7 bases between. This CDR3 is 14 amino acids long. The germline V gene encodes CDR1 SEHNR and CDR2 FQNEAQ (reference sequence). The CDR3 bases are TGTGCCAGCAGCTTGCTCCTATATAATTCACCCCTCCACTTT. Its translation is CASSLLLYNSPLHF.

The CDR3 DNA follows: TGTGCCAGCAGCCAAGGATCAGGGCGGGGGGGCGATACGCAGTATTTT. Amino acid sequence: CASSQGSGRGGDTQYF. J is TRBJ2-3 and V is TRBV3-1 (or the pseudogene TRBV3-2); 9 bases fit TRBD2. V dropped 1 base and J dropped 6; count of bases not matched to a gene: 8. There are 16 residues in the CDR3. Germline CDR1 reads LGHDT; CDR2 reads YNNKEL (reference sequence).

The CDR3 protein is CASSYNLPRDSPLHF. The CDR3 DNA follows: TGTGCCAGCAGTTACAATCTACCTCGGGATTCACCCCTCCACTTT. V is TRBV6-5 and J is TRBJ1-6; no definite D call. The V and J ends lost 2 bases and 8 bases respectively, with 13 bases between them. Germline CDR1 reads MNHEY; CDR2 reads SVGAGI. CDR3 length equals 15 residues.

This sequence joins TRBV9 and TRBJ1-1; D ambiguous. Germline V lookup: CDR1 SGDLS, CDR2 YYNGEE. V was pared by 0 bases and J by 0 bases, with 15 bases between. The CDR3 length is 17 residues. The CDR3 loop reads CASSVGGIVGMNTEAFF. As DNA, the CDR3 is TGTGCCAGCAGCGTAGGCGGGATAGTCGGGATGAACACTGAAGCTTTCTTT. Using reference TRBV9 and TRBJ1-1 for the parts outside the CDR3, the full variable domain is DSGVTQTPKHLITATGQRVTLRCSPRSGDLSVYWYQQSLDQGLQFLIQYYNGEERAKGNILERFSAQQFPDLHSELNLSSLELGDSALYFCASSVGGIVGMNTEAFFGQGTRLTVV.

The genes are TRBV13 and TRBJ2-5; 8 nucleotides align to TRBD1. The V and J ends lost 2 bases and 5 bases, in that order; junction bases with no gene match: 7. The CDR3 has 15 amino acids. CDR1 is PRHDT, CDR2 FYEKMQ, per germline (reference sequence). The CDR3 spells CASSLRSGGLETQYF. CDR3 nucleotides: TGTGCCAGCAGCTTAAGGTCAGGGGGCTTGGAGACCCAGTACTTC. Variable domain in full (rest from reference TRBV13 and TRBJ2-5): AAGVIQSPRHLIKEKRETATLKCYPIPRHDTVYWYQQGPGQDPQFLISFYEKMQSDKGSIPDRFSAQQFSDYHSELNMSSLELGDSALYFCASSLRSGGLETQYFGPGTRLLVL.

V gene TRBV6-2 or TRBV6-3 combines with J gene TRBJ2-6; possibly TRBD2 for D (6 bases). Germline V gene data show CDR1 as MNHEY and CDR2 as SVGEGT. V lost 3 bases and J lost 0, with 12 bases in between. The CDR3 consists of 17 residues. The CDR3 DNA follows: TGTGCCAGCAGTTATGCGGGATCCTCCTCTGGGGCCAACGTCCTGACTTTC. It is translated as CASSYAGSSSGANVLTF.

Here the CDR3 reads CASSFFMGPHRSGNTIYF. CDR3 bases: TGTGCCAGCAGCTTTTTTATGGGGCCCCATAGGTCTGGAAACACCATATATTTT. The chain links TRBV7-9 to TRBJ1-3; D perhaps matches TRBD1 (5 bases). The CDR3 consists of 18 residues. Per the germline V gene, CDR1 is SEHNR and CDR2 is FQNEAQ (reference sequence). V lost 3 bases and J 1 base, leaving 19 bases between the germline ends.

The V and J genes are TRBV28 and TRBJ1-6; unclear D gene. V was trimmed by 6 bases and J by 8 bases, leaving 20 bases between them. This CDR3 comprises 16 residues. Per the germline V gene, CDR1 is MDHEN and CDR2 is SYDVKM. The DNA of the CDR3 is TGTGCCAGCAGGGATGGTATGGCCGGTGGCTATTCACCCCTCCACTTT. Amino acids: CASRDGMAGGYSPLHF.

V is TRBV28 and J is TRBJ1-2, with 11 bases aligning to TRBD1. Germline V gene data show CDR1 as MDHEN and CDR2 as SYDVKM. This CDR3 is 15 amino acids long. Trimming cost V 6 bases and J 5 bases; bases outside gene matches: 8. CDR3 in amino acids: CASRRSDRGLYGYTF. In DNA, the CDR3 is TGTGCCAGCAGGAGATCGGACAGGGGGCTGTATGGCTACACCTTC.